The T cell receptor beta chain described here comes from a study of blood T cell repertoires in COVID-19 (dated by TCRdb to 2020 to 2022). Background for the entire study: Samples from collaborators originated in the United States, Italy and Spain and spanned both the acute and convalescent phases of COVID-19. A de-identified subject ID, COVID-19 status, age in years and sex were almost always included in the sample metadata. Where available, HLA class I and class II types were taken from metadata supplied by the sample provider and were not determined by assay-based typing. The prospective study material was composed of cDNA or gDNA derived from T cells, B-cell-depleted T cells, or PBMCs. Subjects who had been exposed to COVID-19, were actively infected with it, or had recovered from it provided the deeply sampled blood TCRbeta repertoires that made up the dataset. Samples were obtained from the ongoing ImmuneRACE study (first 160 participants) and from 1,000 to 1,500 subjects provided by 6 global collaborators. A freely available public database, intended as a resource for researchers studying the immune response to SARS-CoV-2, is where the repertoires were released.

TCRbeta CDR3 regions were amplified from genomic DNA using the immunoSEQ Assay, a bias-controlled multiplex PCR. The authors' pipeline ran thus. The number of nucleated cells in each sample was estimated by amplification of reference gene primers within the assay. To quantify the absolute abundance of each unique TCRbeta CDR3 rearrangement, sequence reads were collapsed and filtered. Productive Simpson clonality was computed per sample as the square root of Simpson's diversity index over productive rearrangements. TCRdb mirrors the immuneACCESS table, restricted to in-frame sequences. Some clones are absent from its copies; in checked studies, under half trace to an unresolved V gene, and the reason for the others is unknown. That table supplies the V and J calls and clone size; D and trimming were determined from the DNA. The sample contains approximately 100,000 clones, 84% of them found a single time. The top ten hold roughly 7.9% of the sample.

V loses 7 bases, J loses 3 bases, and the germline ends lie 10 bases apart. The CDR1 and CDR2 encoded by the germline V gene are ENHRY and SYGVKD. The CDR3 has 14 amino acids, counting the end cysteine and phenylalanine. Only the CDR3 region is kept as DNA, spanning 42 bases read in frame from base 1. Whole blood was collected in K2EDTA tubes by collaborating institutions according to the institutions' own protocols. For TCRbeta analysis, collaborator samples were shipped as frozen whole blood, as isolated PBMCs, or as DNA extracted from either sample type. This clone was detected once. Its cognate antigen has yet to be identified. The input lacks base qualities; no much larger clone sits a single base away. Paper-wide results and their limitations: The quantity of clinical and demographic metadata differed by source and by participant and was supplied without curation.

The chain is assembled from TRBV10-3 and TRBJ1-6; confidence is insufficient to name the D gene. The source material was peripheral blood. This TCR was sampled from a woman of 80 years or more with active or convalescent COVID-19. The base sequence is TGTGCCATCACCAGAGGGATCTATAATTCACCCCTCCACTTT. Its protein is CAITRGIYNSPLHF.